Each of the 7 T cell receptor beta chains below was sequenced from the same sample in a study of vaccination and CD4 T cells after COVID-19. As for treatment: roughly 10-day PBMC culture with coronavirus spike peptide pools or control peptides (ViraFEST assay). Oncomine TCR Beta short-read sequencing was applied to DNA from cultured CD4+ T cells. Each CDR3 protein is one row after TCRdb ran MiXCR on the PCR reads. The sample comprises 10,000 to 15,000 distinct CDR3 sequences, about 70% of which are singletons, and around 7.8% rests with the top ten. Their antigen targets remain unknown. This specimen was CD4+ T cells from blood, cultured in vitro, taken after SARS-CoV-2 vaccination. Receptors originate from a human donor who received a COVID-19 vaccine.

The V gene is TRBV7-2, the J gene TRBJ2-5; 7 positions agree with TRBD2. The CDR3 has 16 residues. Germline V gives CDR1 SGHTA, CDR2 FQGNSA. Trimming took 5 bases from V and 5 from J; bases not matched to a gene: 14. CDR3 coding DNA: TGTGCCAGCAGCGCCACCGGGGGAGCGGGGCACGAGACCCAGTACTTC. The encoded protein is CASSATGGAGHETQYF.

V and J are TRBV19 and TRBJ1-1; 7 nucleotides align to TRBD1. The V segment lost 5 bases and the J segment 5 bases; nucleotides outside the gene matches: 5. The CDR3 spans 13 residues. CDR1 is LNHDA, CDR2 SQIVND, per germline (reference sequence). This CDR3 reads CASSHRGDTEAFF. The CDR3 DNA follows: TGTGCCAGTAGTCACAGGGGTGATACTGAAGCTTTCTTT.

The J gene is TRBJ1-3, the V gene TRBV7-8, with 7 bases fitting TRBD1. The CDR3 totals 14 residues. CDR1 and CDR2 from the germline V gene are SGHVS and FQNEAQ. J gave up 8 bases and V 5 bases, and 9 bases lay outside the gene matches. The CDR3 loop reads CASSTGDETDTIYF. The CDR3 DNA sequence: TGTGCCAGCAGCACAGGGGATGAGACGGACACCATATATTTT.

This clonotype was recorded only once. The CDR3 DNA reads TGTGCCAGCAGTGTACAGGGGACCGCGAACACCGGGGAGCTGTTTTTT. Its translation: CASSVQGTANTGELFF. The chain carries TRBV27 and TRBJ2-2, with TRBD1 identical over 7 bases. The length of the CDR3 is 16 residues. Germline lookup yields CDR1 MNHEY and CDR2 SMNVEV (reference sequence). V lost 5 bases, J lost 0 bases, and 6 bases stayed unmatched.

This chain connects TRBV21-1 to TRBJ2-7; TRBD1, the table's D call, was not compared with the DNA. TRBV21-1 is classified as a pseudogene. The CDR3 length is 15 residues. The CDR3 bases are TGTGCCAGCATCGCTCCGGGACAGGGGAGCTACGAGCAGTACTTC. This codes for CASIAPGQGSYEQYF.

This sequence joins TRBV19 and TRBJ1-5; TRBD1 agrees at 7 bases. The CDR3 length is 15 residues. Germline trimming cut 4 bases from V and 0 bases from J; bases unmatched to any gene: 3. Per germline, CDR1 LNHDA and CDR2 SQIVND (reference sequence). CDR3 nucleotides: TGTGCCAGTAGTACAGGGGGGGATAGCAATCAGCCCCAGCATTTT. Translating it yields CASSTGGDSNQPQHF.

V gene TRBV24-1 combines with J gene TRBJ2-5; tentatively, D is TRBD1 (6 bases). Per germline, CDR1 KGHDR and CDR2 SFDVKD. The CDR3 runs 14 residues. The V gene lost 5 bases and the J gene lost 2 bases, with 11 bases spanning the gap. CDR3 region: CATSGQGRQETQYF. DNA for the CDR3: TGTGCCACCAGTGGCCAGGGGCGGCAAGAGACCCAGTACTTC.